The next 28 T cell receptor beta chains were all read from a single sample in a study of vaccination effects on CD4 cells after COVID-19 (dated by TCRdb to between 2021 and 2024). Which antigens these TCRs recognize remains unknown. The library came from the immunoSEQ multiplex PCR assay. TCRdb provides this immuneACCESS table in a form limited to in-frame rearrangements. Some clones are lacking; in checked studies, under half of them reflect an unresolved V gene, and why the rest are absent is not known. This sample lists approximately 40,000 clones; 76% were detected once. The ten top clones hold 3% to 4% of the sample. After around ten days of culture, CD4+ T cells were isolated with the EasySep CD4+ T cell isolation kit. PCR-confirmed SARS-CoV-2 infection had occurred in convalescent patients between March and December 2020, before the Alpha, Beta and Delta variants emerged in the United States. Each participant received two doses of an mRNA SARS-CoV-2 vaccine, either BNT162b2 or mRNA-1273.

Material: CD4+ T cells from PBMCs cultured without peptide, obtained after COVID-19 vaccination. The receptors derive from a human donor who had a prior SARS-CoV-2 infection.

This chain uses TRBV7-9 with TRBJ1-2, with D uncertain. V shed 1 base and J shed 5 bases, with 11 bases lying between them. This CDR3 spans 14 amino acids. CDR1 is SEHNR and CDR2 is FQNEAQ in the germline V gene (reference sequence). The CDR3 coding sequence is TGTGCCAGCAGCTTAGGAGCATACGTATATGGCTACACCTTC. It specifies CASSLGAYVYGYTF. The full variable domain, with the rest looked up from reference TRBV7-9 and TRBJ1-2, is DTGVSQNPRHKITKRGQNVTFRCDPISEHNRLYWYRQTLGQGPEFLTYFQNEAQLEKSRLLSDRFSAERPKGSFSTLEIQRTEQGDSAMYLCASSLGAYVYGYTFGSGTRLTVV.

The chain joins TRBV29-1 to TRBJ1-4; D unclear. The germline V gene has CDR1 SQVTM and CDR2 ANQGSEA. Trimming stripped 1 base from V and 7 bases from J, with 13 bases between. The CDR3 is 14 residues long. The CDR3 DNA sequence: TGCAGCGTTGAAGTCCCAGCGGTAGGTGAAAAACTGTTTTTT. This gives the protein CSVEVPAVGEKLFF.

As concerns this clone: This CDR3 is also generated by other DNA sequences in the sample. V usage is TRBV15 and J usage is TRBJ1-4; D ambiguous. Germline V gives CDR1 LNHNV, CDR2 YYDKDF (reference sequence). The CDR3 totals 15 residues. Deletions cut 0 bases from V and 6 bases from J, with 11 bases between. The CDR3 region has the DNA TGTGCCACCAGCAGAGATAAAGGATGGGATGAAAAACTGTTTTTT. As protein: CATSRDKGWDEKLFF.

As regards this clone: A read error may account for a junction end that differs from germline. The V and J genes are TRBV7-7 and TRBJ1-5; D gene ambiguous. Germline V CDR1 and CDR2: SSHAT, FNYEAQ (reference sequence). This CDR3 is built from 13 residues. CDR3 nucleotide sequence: TGTGCTAGCAGCCTCACAGAAAATCAGCCCCAGCATTTT. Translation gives CASSLTENQPQHF.

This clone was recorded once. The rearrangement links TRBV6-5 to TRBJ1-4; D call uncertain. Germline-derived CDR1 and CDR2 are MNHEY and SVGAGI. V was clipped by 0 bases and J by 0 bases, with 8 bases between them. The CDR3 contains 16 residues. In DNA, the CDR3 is TGTGCCAGCAGTTACTCGGGGTCTGCAACTAATGAAAAACTGTTTTTT. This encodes CASSYSGSATNEKLFF.

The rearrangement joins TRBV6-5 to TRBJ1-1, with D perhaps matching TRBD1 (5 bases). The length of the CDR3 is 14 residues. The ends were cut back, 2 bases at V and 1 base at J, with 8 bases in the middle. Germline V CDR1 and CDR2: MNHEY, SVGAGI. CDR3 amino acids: CASSYRGRNTEAFF. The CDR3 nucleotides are TGTGCCAGCAGTTACAGGGGAAGGAACACTGAAGCTTTCTTT.

The CDR3 DNA sequence: TGTGCCAGCAGCTTAGACCAGGGCAGCATTCAGTACTTC. Its protein is CASSLDQGSIQYF. The chain combines TRBV11-2 with TRBJ2-4, with a weak D call TRBD1 (5 bases). The germline V and J ends were trimmed by 0 bases and 9 bases, with 9 bases remaining between them. The CDR3 has 13 residues. CDR1 is SGHAT, CDR2 FQNNGV, per germline.

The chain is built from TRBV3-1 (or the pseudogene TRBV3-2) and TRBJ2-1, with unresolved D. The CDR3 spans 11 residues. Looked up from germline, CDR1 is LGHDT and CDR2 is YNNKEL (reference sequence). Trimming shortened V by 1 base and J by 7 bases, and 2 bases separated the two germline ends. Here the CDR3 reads CASSQGNEQFF. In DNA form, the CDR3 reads TGTGCCAGCAGCCAAGGGAATGAGCAGTTCTTC.

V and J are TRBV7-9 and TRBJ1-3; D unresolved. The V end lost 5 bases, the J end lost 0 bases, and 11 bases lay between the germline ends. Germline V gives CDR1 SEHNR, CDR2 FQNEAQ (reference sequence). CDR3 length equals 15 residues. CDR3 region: CASSGPNSSGNTIYF. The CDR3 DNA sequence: TGTGCCAGCAGCGGGCCAAACAGCTCTGGAAACACCATATATTTT.

The DNA of the CDR3 is TGTGCCACCCAAAGACAGCAAGAGACCCAGTACTTC. Amino acid sequence: CATQRQQETQYF. The rearrangement joins TRBV30 to TRBJ2-5, with D maybe TRBD1 (5 bases). CDR1 and CDR2 (germline): GTSNPN, SVGIG (reference sequence). CDR3 length: 12 residues. V was cut by 8 bases and J by 2 bases, with 12 bases left in between.

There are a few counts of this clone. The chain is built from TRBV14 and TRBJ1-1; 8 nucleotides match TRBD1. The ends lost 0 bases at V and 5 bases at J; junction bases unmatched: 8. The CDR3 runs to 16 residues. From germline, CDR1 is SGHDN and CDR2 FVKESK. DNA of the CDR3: TGTGCCAGCAGCCAAGATCTAAGGACAGGGCATACTGAAGCTTTCTTT. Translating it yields CASSQDLRTGHTEAFF.

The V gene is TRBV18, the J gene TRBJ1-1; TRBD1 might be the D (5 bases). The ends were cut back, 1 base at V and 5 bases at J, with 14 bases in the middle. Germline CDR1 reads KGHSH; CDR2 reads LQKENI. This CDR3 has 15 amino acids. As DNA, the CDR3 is TGTGCCAGCTCACCACTATGGGGGGATAGGACTGAAGCTTTCTTT. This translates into CASSPLWGDRTEAFF.

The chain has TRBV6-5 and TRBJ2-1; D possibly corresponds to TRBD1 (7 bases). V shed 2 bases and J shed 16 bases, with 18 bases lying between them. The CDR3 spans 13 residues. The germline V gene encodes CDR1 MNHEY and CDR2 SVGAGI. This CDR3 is CASSYRAGGHEFF. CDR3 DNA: TGTGCCAGCAGTTACAGGGCAGGGGGGCATGAATTCTTC.

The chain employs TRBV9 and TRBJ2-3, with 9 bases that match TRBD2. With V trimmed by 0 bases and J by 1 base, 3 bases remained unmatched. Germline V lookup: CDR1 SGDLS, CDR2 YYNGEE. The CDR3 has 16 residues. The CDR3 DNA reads TGTGCCAGCAGCGTAGCGGCTAGCGGGGGCACAGATACGCAGTATTTT. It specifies CASSVAASGGTDTQYF.

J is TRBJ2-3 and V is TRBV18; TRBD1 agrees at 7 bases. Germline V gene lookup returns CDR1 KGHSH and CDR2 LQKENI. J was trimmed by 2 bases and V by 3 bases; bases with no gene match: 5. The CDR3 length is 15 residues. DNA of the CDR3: TGTGCCAGCTCACCCGGGACAGATCACACAGATACGCAGTATTTT. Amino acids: CASSPGTDHTDTQYF.

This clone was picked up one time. The CDR3 nucleotides are TGTGCCAGCAGCTCCTGGGGGCCGGGCACAGATACGCAGTATTTT. Translating it yields CASSSWGPGTDTQYF. This rearrangement joins TRBV3-1 (or the pseudogene TRBV3-2) to TRBJ2-3; possibly TRBD1 for D (6 bases). Germline CDR1 reads LGHDT; CDR2 reads YNNKEL (reference sequence). The CDR3 extends over 15 amino acids. V dropped 5 bases and J dropped 1 base, with 13 bases sitting between them.

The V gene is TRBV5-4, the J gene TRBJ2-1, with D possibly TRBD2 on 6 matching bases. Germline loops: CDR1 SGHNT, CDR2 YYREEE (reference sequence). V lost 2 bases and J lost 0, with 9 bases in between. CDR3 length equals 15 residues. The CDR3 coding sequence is TGTGCCAGCAGCTTATACGGGAGCTCCTACAATGAGCAGTTCTTC. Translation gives CASSLYGSSYNEQFF. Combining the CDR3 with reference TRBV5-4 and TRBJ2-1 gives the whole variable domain ETGVTQSPTHLIKTRGQQVTLRCSSQSGHNTVSWYQQALGQGPQFIFQYYREEENGRGNFPPRFSGLQFPNYSSELNVNALELDDSALYLCASSLYGSSYNEQFFGPGTRLTVL.

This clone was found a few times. CDR3 amino acids: CASSSWGPGNTIYF. CDR3 in DNA: TGTGCCAGCAGTAGCTGGGGACCTGGAAACACCATATATTTT. V is TRBV6-5 and J is TRBJ1-3, with D tentatively TRBD1 (5 bases). From germline, CDR1 is MNHEY and CDR2 SVGAGI. This CDR3 is built from 14 residues. Between the trimmed V and J ends, which lost 5 bases and 2 bases, there was a span of 10 bases.

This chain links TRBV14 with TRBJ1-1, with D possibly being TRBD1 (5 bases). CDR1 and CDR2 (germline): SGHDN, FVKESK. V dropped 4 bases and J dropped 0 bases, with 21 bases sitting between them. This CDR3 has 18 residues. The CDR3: CASSLKTAPGPLNTEAFF. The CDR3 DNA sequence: TGTGCCAGCAGCCTTAAGACAGCGCCGGGGCCTCTGAACACTGAAGCTTTCTTT.

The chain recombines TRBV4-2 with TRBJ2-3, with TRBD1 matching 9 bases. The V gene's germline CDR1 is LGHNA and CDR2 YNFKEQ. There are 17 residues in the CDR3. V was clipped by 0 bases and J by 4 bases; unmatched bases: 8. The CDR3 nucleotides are TGTGCCAGCAGCCAAGATTTGACAGGGGGAAGACCAGATACGCAGTATTTT. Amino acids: CASSQDLTGGRPDTQYF.

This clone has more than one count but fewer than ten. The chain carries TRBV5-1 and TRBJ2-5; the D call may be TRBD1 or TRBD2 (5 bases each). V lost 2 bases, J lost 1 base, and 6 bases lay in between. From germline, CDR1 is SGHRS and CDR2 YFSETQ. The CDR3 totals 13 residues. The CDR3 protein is CASSFGAQETQYF. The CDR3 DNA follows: TGCGCCAGCAGCTTCGGGGCCCAAGAGACCCAGTACTTC.

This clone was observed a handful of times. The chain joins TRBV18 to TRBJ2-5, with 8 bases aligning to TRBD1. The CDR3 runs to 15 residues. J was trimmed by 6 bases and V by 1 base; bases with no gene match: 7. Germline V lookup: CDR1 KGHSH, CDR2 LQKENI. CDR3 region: CASSPLQGALKTQYF. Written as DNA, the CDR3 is TGTGCCAGCTCACCACTTCAGGGGGCCTTGAAGACCCAGTACTTC.

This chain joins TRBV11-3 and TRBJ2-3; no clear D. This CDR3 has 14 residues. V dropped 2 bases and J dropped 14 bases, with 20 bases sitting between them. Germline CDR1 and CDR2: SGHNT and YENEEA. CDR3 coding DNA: TGTGCCAGCAGCTTAAACTTTGTGTCCCGCATAGCGTATTTT. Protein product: CASSLNFVSRIAYF.

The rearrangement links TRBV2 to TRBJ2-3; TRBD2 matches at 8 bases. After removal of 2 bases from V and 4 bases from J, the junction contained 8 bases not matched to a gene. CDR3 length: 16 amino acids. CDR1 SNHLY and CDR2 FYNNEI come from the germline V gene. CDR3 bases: TGTGCCAGCAGTGAACTAGCGGGTCGGGGCCCAGATACGCAGTATTTT. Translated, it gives CASSELAGRGPDTQYF.

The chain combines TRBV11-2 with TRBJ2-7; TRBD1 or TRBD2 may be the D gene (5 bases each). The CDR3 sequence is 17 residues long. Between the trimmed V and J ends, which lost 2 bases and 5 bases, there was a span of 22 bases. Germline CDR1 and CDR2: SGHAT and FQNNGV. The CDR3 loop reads CASSLYPRGADTHEQYF. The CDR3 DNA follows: TGTGCCAGCAGCTTATACCCGAGGGGAGCGGATACCCACGAGCAGTACTTC.

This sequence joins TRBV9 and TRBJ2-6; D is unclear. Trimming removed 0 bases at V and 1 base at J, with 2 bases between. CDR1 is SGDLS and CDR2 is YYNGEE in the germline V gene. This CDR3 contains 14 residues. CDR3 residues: CASSVVSGANVLTF. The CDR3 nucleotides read TGTGCCAGCAGCGTAGTTTCTGGGGCCAACGTCCTGACTTTC.

The CDR3 loop is CASSLFRASLNNEQFF. The CDR3 DNA follows: TGTGCCAGCAGCTTATTCCGGGCTAGCCTTAACAATGAGCAGTTCTTC. The gene calls are TRBV13 and TRBJ2-1; possible D gene TRBD2, 5 bases. Trimming took 2 bases from V and 5 from J, leaving 16 bases between them. Germline CDR1 is PRHDT and CDR2 is FYEKMQ (reference sequence). This CDR3 is 16 amino acids long.

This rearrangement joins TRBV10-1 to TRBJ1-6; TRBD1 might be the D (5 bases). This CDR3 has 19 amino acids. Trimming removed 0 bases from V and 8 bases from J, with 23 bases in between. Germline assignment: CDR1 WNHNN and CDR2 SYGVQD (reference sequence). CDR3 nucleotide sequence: TGCGCCAGCAGTGAGTCGGGGCCCCCGTCAGGGCCACGCGATTCACCCCTCCACTTT. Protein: CASSESGPPSGPRDSPLHF.